These 24 T cell receptor beta chains came from one sample sequenced in a study of preoperative IRX-2 immunotherapy in early breast cancer (dated 2019 in TCRdb). Library preparation used the immunoSEQ multiplex PCR assay. What TCRdb holds here is the immuneACCESS table cut down to in-frame rearrangements. Part of the clones is not present; checked against another copy, under half of the missing clones reflect an unresolved V gene, and the others are unexplained. This sample comprises about 28,000 clones, over 75% of them detected only once. The top ten clones comprise 3.2% of the sample. Sample treatment or condition, as interpreted from the label and publication: preoperative locoregional IRX-2 cytokine immunotherapy. This sample was taken from a patient treated with IRX-2 immunotherapy. Every receptor here comes from a human donor with breast cancer.

The chain employs TRBV6-8 and TRBJ2-3, with 11 bases fitting TRBD2. Germline V gene lookup returns CDR1 MNHGY and CDR2 SAAAGT. The CDR3 extends over 15 amino acids. The V and J ends lost 7 bases and 9 bases, in that order; junction bases with no gene match: 12. The CDR3 is CASTKSPSGGPTQYF. The CDR3 DNA follows: TGTGCCAGCACCAAAAGCCCTAGCGGGGGGCCCACGCAGTATTTT.

The rearrangement links TRBV11-3 to TRBJ1-1; D is unclear. Germline CDR1 is SGHNT and CDR2 is YENEEA. V lost 5 bases and J 0 bases, leaving 10 bases between the germline ends. The CDR3 contains 14 residues. The CDR3 DNA follows: TGTGCCAGCAGCCTCGGAACGATGAACACTGAAGCTTTCTTT. Residues: CASSLGTMNTEAFF. The full variable domain, its missing parts supplied by reference TRBV11-3 and TRBJ1-1, is EAGVVQSPRYKIIEKKQPVAFWCNPISGHNTLYWYLQNLGQGPELLIRYENEEAVDDSQLPKDRFSAERLKGVDSTLKIQPAELGDSAVYLCASSLGTMNTEAFFGQGTRLTVV.

The chain employs TRBV5-1 and TRBJ2-6; 7 bases agree with TRBD1. The CDR3 contains 16 residues. With V trimmed by 4 bases and J by 0 bases, 4 bases remained unmatched. CDR1 SGHRS and CDR2 YFSETQ come from the germline V gene. CDR3 loop: CASSKGAFSGANVLTF. CDR3 DNA: TGCGCCAGCAGCAAGGGGGCCTTCTCTGGGGCCAACGTCCTGACTTTC.

CDR3 protein: CASSPGVSDTQYF. CDR3 DNA: TGTGCCAGCTCCCCGGGAGTGTCAGATACGCAGTATTTT. This sequence joins TRBV18 and TRBJ2-3, with D perhaps matching TRBD2 (6 bases). The CDR3 covers 13 residues. Trimming shortened V by 6 bases and J by 4 bases, and 11 bases separated the two germline ends. Germline CDR1 is KGHSH and CDR2 is LQKENI.

The chain combines TRBV29-1 with TRBJ1-5; D is perhaps TRBD1 (5 bases). The CDR3 has 12 residues. Trimming stripped 6 bases from V and 4 bases from J, with 10 bases between. Germline V gene lookup returns CDR1 SQVTM and CDR2 ANQGSEA. The CDR3 bases are TGCAGCGTGGCGGGGCCAAATCAGCCCCAGCATTTT. This gives the protein CSVAGPNQPQHF.

The chain recombines TRBV5-1 with TRBJ1-6, with D maybe TRBD1 (5 bases). Germline V gene data show CDR1 as SGHRS and CDR2 as YFSETQ. V lost 1 base and J lost 7, with 15 bases in between. The CDR3 spans 16 residues. CDR3 sequence reads: CASSLLGQGGNSPLHF. For the CDR3, the DNA is TGCGCCAGCAGCTTGCTGGGGCAGGGTGGCAATTCACCCCTCCACTTT.

The chain couples TRBV6-8 to TRBJ2-7; perhaps TRBD2 as D (5 bases). Germline values: CDR1 MNHGY, CDR2 SAAAGT. CDR3 length equals 14 residues. The germline V and J ends were trimmed by 8 bases and 2 bases, with 16 bases remaining between them. The CDR3 DNA reads TGTGCCAGCCTCGCGGGCGACCTAACCTACGAGCAGTACTTC. Translated: CASLAGDLTYEQYF.

The gene calls are TRBV7-6 and TRBJ1-1; 8 positions agree with TRBD1. Germline assignment: CDR1 SGHVS and CDR2 FNYEAQ. The CDR3 consists of 14 residues. With V trimmed by 4 bases and J by 2 bases, 3 bases remained unmatched. CDR3 sequence: CASSYRGKNTEAFF. The DNA of the CDR3 is TGTGCCAGCAGCTACAGGGGGAAAAACACTGAAGCTTTCTTT.

This chain links TRBV6-8 with TRBJ2-7; the D gene is possibly TRBD1 (6 bases). The CDR3 totals 12 residues. In germline, CDR1 is MNHGY, CDR2 SAAAGT. The V and J ends lost 9 bases and 3 bases respectively, with 12 bases between them. The CDR3 nucleotides are TGTGCCAGTACAGGGCCTAGCTACGAGCAGTACTTC. It specifies CASTGPSYEQYF.

This clone has just one count. The chain links TRBV11-3 to TRBJ2-1, with 7 positions matching TRBD1. Losses at the gene ends were 2 bases for V and 7 bases for J; bases not matched to a gene: 8. This CDR3 comprises 15 residues. The germline gives CDR1 SGHNT, CDR2 YENEEA. CDR3 DNA: TGTGCCAGCAGCTTATCCGACTACAGGGGTAATGAGCAGTTCTTC. Protein sequence: CASSLSDYRGNEQFF.

The chain couples TRBV10-2 to TRBJ2-7; 7 nucleotides match TRBD2. J lost 9 bases, V lost 3 bases, and 23 bases had no gene match. The germline CDR1 and CDR2 sequences are WSHSY and SAAADI. This CDR3 is built from 18 residues. The CDR3 DNA sequence: TGCGCCAGCAGTGAACCCCTAGGACTAACGGGAGGCCCAGGTGGGCAGTACTTC. This codes for CASSEPLGLTGGPGGQYF.

The J gene is TRBJ2-7, the V gene TRBV11-3, with a weak D call TRBD2 (6 bases). Trimming shortened V by 5 bases and J by 2 bases, and 16 bases separated the two germline ends. This CDR3 is built from 15 residues. Germline CDR1 and CDR2: SGHNT and YENEEA. CDR3 sequence (DNA): TGTGCCAGCAGCCCGGGAGCTAGCGAGACCTACGAGCAGTACTTC. It encodes CASSPGASETYEQYF.

This chain connects TRBV6-8 to TRBJ1-1, with D possibly being TRBD1 (5 bases). This CDR3 has 14 residues. V lost 7 bases and J lost 1, with 13 bases in between. Germline loops: CDR1 MNHGY, CDR2 SAAAGT. The CDR3 DNA sequence: TGTGCCAGCAAGCCGGGACTACAGAACACTGAAGCTTTCTTT. Translated, it gives CASKPGLQNTEAFF.

This chain connects TRBV6-8 to TRBJ2-7; D possibly corresponds to TRBD1 (5 bases). Germline CDR1 reads MNHGY; CDR2 reads SAAAGT. The CDR3 consists of 15 residues. The germline V and J ends were trimmed by 6 bases and 2 bases, with 17 bases remaining between them. Here the CDR3 DNA reads TGTGCCAGCAGCGCCTCCCTGGGGCTCACCTACGAGCAGTACTTC. Residues: CASSASLGLTYEQYF.

The V gene is TRBV5-1, the J gene TRBJ2-5, with TRBD2 matching 10 bases. The CDR3 spans 16 residues. V was clipped by 5 bases and J by 7 bases; unmatched bases: 14. Germline V CDR1 and CDR2: SGHRS, YFSETQ. The CDR3: CASSLVWTSGRGTQYF. The CDR3 nucleotides are TGCGCCAGCAGTCTGGTGTGGACTAGCGGCCGGGGGACCCAGTACTTC.

The genes are TRBV19 and TRBJ2-5; D tentatively fits TRBD1 or TRBD2 (6 bases each). Trimming left V 3 bases short and J 3 bases short, with 11 bases between. Germline V gene sequence: CDR1 LNHDA, CDR2 SQIVND (reference sequence). This CDR3 contains 14 residues. CDR3 DNA: TGTGCCAGTAGTATCCCCGGGGGCAAAGAGACCCAGTACTTC. It specifies CASSIPGGKETQYF.

This clone was detected only a few times. The V call is TRBV11-3, the J call TRBJ1-4; 10 bases fit TRBD1. CDR1 and CDR2 from the germline V gene are SGHNT and YENEEA. CDR3 length: 15 residues. Losses at the gene ends were 3 bases for V and 5 bases for J; bases not matched to a gene: 3. CDR3 loop: CASSLRTGGNEKLFF. CDR3 DNA: TGTGCCAGCAGCTTGAGGACAGGGGGGAATGAAAAACTGTTTTTT.

The chain has TRBV12-1 and TRBJ2-2; TRBD1 reflects the table's D call only, with no check against the DNA. TRBV12-1 is termed a pseudogene. CDR3 length equals 14 residues. CDR3 protein: CASGPDRGSGELFF. Here the CDR3 DNA reads TGTGCCAGCGGACCGGACAGGGGTAGCGGGGAGCTGTTTTTT.

This rearrangement joins TRBV7-1 to TRBJ2-6, with 13 bases identical to TRBD2. TRBV7-1 is an ORF, with its function uncertain. V lost 4 bases, J lost 1 base, and 10 bases stayed unmatched. There are 20 residues in the CDR3. The CDR3 nucleotides read TGTGCCAGCAGCTTGTACCAGGGGGGACTAGCGGGATCTGGGGCCAACGTCCTGACTTTC. Amino acids: CASSLYQGGLAGSGANVLTF.

The chain couples TRBV23-1 to TRBJ2-5; possible D gene TRBD2, 5 bases. TRBV23-1 is an open reading frame whose function is uncertain. This CDR3 contains 15 residues. Trimming removed 6 bases from V and 2 bases from J, with 16 bases in between. The CDR3 is CASSRMGSAQETQYF. DNA for the CDR3: TGCGCCAGCAGCCGTATGGGGAGTGCGCAAGAGACCCAGTACTTC.

V usage is TRBV28 and J usage is TRBJ1-3; the D is unclear. The germline V gene has CDR1 MDHEN and CDR2 SYDVKM. V lost 3 bases, J lost 3 bases, and 12 bases lay in between. CDR3 length equals 15 residues. This CDR3 reads CASSFIGEFGNTIYF. CDR3 nucleotides: TGTGCCAGCAGTTTTATTGGGGAGTTTGGAAACACCATATATTTT.

The rearrangement joins TRBV11-1 to TRBJ1-1; maybe TRBD1 (6 bases). The CDR3 totals 16 residues. Trimming left V 5 bases short and J 0 bases short, with 16 bases between. The V gene's germline CDR1 is SGHAT and CDR2 FQDESV (reference sequence). CDR3 nucleotides: TGTGCCAGCAGCCCATCAACAGGGACCATGAACACTGAAGCTTTCTTT. It yields the protein CASSPSTGTMNTEAFF.

The rearrangement joins TRBV30 to TRBJ1-5; D is perhaps TRBD1 (5 bases). This CDR3 spans 12 amino acids. The germline V gene has CDR1 GTSNPN and CDR2 SVGIG (reference sequence). Trimming took 5 bases from V and 6 from J, leaving 11 bases between them. CDR3 region: CAWDSVSQPQHF. The CDR3 DNA follows: TGTGCCTGGGACAGTGTTAGTCAGCCCCAGCATTTT.

The chain recombines TRBV18 with TRBJ2-4; D might be TRBD1 (6 bases). V lost 4 bases and J 1 base, leaving 20 bases between the germline ends. CDR1 and CDR2 (germline): KGHSH, LQKENI. The CDR3 is 18 amino acids. CDR3 residues: CASSRGTPGHLAKNIQYF. The DNA for the CDR3 is TGTGCCAGCTCACGAGGAACCCCGGGACACCTCGCCAAAAACATTCAGTACTTC.